The 8 T cell receptor beta chains reported below all come from one sample, sequenced in a study of blood T cell repertoires in COVID-19. The table came from immunoSEQ multiplex PCR; TCRdb's copy has only in-frame clones and leaves some out. Of 50,000 to 75,000 clones listed, around four fifths are singletons. The sample consisted of peripheral blood. These TCRs come from a woman between 50 and 59 years old with active or convalescent COVID-19.

The chain combines TRBV5-1 with TRBJ1-3; D perhaps matches TRBD1 (5 bases). The germline V and J ends were trimmed by 3 bases and 9 bases, with 13 bases remaining between them. In germline, CDR1 is SGHRS, CDR2 YFSETQ. This CDR3 has 13 amino acids. CDR3 DNA: TGCGCCAGCAGCTCGGCCCTTAGGGGCACCATATATTTT. Translation gives CASSSALRGTIYF.

The chain recombines TRBV3-1 (or the pseudogene TRBV3-2) with TRBJ1-4, with D uncertain. Trimming removed 1 base at V and 3 bases at J, with 12 bases between. Germline V lookup: CDR1 LGHDT, CDR2 YNNKEL (reference sequence). CDR3 length: 16 residues. The CDR3 DNA reads as TGTGCCAGCAGCCAAGCCCCGGGTCCGGCTAATGAAAAACTGTTTTTT. It codes for CASSQAPGPANEKLFF.

About this clone itself: A junction end diverges from the germline sequence, so it may reflect a read error. This sequence joins TRBV5-6 and TRBJ2-5, with a tentative D call TRBD1 (6 bases). Germline CDR1 reads SGHDT; CDR2 reads YYEEEE. The CDR3 contains 16 residues. The CDR3 nucleotides are TGTGCCAGCAGCTTGGGTGCCAGGGGCGGGCAAGGGACCCAGTACTTC. Translated, it gives CASSLGARGGQGTQYF. Together with reference TRBV5-6 and TRBJ2-5, the CDR3 gives the full variable domain: DAGVTQSPTHLIKTRGQQVTLRCSPKSGHDTVSWYQQALGQGPQFIFQYYEEEERQRGNFPDRFSGHQFPNYSSELNVNALLLGDSALYLCASSLGARGGQGTQYFGPGTRLLVL.

The chain employs TRBV10-1 and TRBJ2-1; possible D gene TRBD1, 6 bases. The CDR3 contains 14 residues. Trimming removed 5 bases from V and 10 bases from J, with 18 bases in between. CDR1 and CDR2 (germline): WNHNN, SYGVQD (reference sequence). This chain's CDR3 is CASSPGTPNGEQFF. The CDR3 coding sequence is TGCGCCAGCAGTCCCGGGACACCTAATGGGGAGCAGTTCTTC.

This rearrangement joins TRBV28 to TRBJ2-1; 12 bases line up with TRBD2. The CDR3 is 17 residues long. CDR1 MDHEN and CDR2 SYDVKM come from the germline V gene. After removal of 1 base from V and 5 bases from J, the junction contained 6 bases not matched to a gene. The chain's CDR3 is CASSLYGTSGPDNEQFF. The CDR3 region has the DNA TGTGCCAGCAGTTTATACGGGACTAGCGGGCCCGACAATGAGCAGTTCTTC.

This clone was counted between two and nine times. The J gene is TRBJ2-1, the V gene TRBV5-1; 11 bases agree with TRBD2. CDR3 length equals 14 residues. Germline V gives CDR1 SGHRS, CDR2 YFSETQ. The V segment lost 4 bases and the J segment 7 bases; nucleotides outside the gene matches: 4. The CDR3 DNA is TGCGCCAGCAGCCTTAGCGGGAGGGTGAATGAGCAGTTCTTC. Translating it yields CASSLSGRVNEQFF.

This clone was recorded only once. The J gene is TRBJ2-3, the V gene TRBV19, with D possibly matching TRBD1 (5 bases). Per germline, CDR1 LNHDA and CDR2 SQIVND (reference sequence). This CDR3 is 13 amino acids long. Trimming removed 7 bases at V and 4 bases at J, with 12 bases between. The CDR3 is CASTTQGADTQYF. As DNA, the CDR3 is TGTGCCAGTACAACGCAGGGTGCAGATACGCAGTATTTT.

This clone has a single count. V gene TRBV5-5 combines with J gene TRBJ2-3; weak D call: TRBD1 (6 bases). The CDR3 contains 13 residues. V was pared by 3 bases and J by 1 base, with 6 bases between. CDR1 and CDR2 from the germline V gene are SGHKS and YYEKEE (reference sequence). The CDR3 nucleotides read TGTGCCAGCAGCTGGACAGGCACAGATACGCAGTATTTT. Its protein is CASSWTGTDTQYF.